The clone carrying this TCR beta chain was recorded at least ten times. The germline CDR1 and CDR2 sequences are SQVTM and ANQGSEA. The CDR3 sequence is 15 residues long. Trimming at V came to 4 bases and at J to 7 bases, leaving 13 bases not matched to a gene. This sample stems from a study of blood T cells in healthy people across ages. It was with a sample-barcoded 5' primer and a J-beta primer mix that a second PCR of roughly 7 to 12 cycles was run. Using its own MiXCR run on the 5' RACE reads, TCRdb lists one record per CDR3 protein. Here the sample spans fewer than 700,000 distinct CDR3 sequences, 35% to 50% being singletons.

Sequenced sample: blood. V usage is TRBV29-1 and J usage is TRBJ2-1; the match to TRBD1 covers 7 bases. The receptor comes from a man older than 75 in good health. DNA of the CDR3: TGCAGCGTTGTAGGGCCGAACAGGGGACGGAATGAGCAGTTCTTC. Its translation is CSVVGPNRGRNEQFF.